The clone carrying this TCR beta chain was picked up many times. Antigen unknown. These data come from a study of T-cell reconstitution after alpha-beta-depleted transplantation in children. Study-wide points: At the one-year point after transplant, T-cell counts and TCRbeta diversity were found to come mostly from T cells that had been newly produced.

The authors prepared the TCRbeta library with unique molecular identifiers. TCRdb called the PCR reads again in MiXCR, with one record for every CDR3 protein. The sample yields a few hundred thousand distinct CDR3 sequences, approximately 10% seen once. Trimming pared 0 bases from V and 2 bases from J, leaving 3 bases between. This CDR3 is 14 amino acids long. Germline CDR1 and CDR2: SGHRS and YFSETQ. This sequence was found in a male patient between 2 and 9 years old who had a stem cell transplant for chronic granulomatous disease, so the T cells may come from the graft donor. The gene calls are TRBV5-1 and TRBJ2-6; D ambiguous. This material consisted of peripheral blood, taken 180 days after TCRalphabeta/CD19-depleted stem cell transplant. The CDR3 nucleotides are TGCGCCAGCAGCTTGGTGGCTGGGGCCAACGTCCTGACTTTC. It is translated as CASSLVAGANVLTF.